In its sample, the clone carrying this TCR beta chain was seen a few times. Its target is unknown. The data originate from a study of blood T cells in healthy people across ages. V dropped 0 bases and J dropped 6; count of bases not matched to a gene: 8. In germline, CDR1 is LGHNA, CDR2 YSLEER. The length of the CDR3 is 19 residues. The second PCR ran about 6 to 11 cycles with a sample-barcoded 5' primer and J-beta primers. Tagging of each cDNA molecule was performed by a template-switch adaptor with 12 random nucleotides. MiXCR, applied by TCRdb to the 5' RACE reads, yields one record per CDR3 protein. The sample yields about 720,000 distinct CDR3 sequences, 20% to 30% seen once. Findings and caveats of the study: Unsorted PBMCs blocked a conclusive comparison of naive and antigen-experienced cells.

Donor samples were obtained from healthy Caucasian individuals from Russia, aged about 6 to 95. This sample was shared with a second study, whose subject was T cells of mothers and their children.

Input material: blood. The gene calls are TRBV4-3 and TRBJ2-2, with 15 nucleotides matching TRBD2. This sequence originates from a boy aged 5 to 17 in good health. The CDR3 loop is CASSQDPPRTSGGAGELFF. DNA of the CDR3: TGCGCCAGCAGCCAAGATCCTCCCAGGACTAGCGGGGGGGCCGGGGAGCTGTTTTTT.